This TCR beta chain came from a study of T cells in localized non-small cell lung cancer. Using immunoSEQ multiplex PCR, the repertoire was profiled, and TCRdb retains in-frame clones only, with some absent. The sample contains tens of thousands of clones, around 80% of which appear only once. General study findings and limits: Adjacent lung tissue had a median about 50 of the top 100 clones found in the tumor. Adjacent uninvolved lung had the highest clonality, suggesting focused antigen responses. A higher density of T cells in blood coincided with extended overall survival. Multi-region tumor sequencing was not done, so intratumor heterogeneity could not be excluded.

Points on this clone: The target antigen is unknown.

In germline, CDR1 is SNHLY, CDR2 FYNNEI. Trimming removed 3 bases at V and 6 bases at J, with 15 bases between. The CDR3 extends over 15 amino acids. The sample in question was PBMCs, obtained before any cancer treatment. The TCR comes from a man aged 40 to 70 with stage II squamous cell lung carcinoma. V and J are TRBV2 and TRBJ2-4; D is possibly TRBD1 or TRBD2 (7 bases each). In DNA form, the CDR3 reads TGTGCCAGCAGTGATCCAGGGGGGGAGGGAAACATTCAGTACTTC. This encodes CASSDPGGEGNIQYF.